The subject of this entry is one T cell receptor beta chain. What it binds is not known. The CDR3 is 13 residues long. The germline V gene has CDR1 SGHDT and CDR2 YYEEEE. The V end lost 2 bases, the J end lost 3 bases, and 9 bases lay between the germline ends. This specimen belongs to a study of T-cell memory formation after mild COVID-19. Study-level background: Largely, the TCR clusters proved donor specific.

In TCRdb, the 5' RACE reads were re-called with MiXCR into one record per CDR3 protein. The sample has roughly 280,000 distinct CDR3 sequences; around 15% are singletons. Study-level points and caveats: A second wave expanding day 15 to 37 was CD4+-biased; contracting clones were balanced.

The chain links TRBV5-6 to TRBJ2-7, with D possibly TRBD1 on 5 matching bases. This TCR was sampled from a man aged 18 to 29 who had mild COVID-19 (a few samples of this study predate the infection). Cell type and time point are not known. Specimen: PBMCs or a T cell subset sorted from them (not recorded which). CDR3 amino acids: CASSLLDSYEQYV. The CDR3 coding sequence is TGTGCCAGCAGCTTATTAGACAGCTACGAGCAGTACGTC.